This TCR beta chain was observed in a study of blood T cell repertoires in COVID-19. On the study more broadly: Sites across the United States, Italy and Spain contributed samples from acute and convalescent COVID-19. From T cells, B-cell-depleted T cells, or PBMCs came the material, which was cDNA or gDNA.

With 1 base removed from V and 10 bases from J, the gap between germline ends came to 20 bases. This CDR3 is 16 amino acids long. The V gene's germline CDR1 is SGHTA and CDR2 FQGNSA. Here immunoSEQ multiplex PCR was the method, and the copy in TCRdb shows in-frame clones only, minus some. The table shows 400,000 to 450,000 clones, with approximately 90% occurring only once. Patients at the Seattle site were enrolled during active infection and followed longitudinally. The sequencing input was peripheral blood. This clonotype was obtained from a man aged 18 to 35 with COVID-19, enrolled during active disease. This chain joins TRBV7-2 and TRBJ2-1, with a possible D match to TRBD2 (5 bases). The CDR3 DNA reads as TGTGCCAGCAGCTTAGTTAGTAGCCTCATCCGGGGAGAGCAGTTCTTC. It is translated as CASSLVSSLIRGEQFF.